The rows below give T cell receptor beta chains drawn from one sample of a study of blood T cell repertoires in COVID-19. Generated by immunoSEQ multiplex PCR, the TCRdb table keeps only in-frame clones and is missing some. The data show tens of thousands of clones, approximately 84% seen once. Sequencing input: peripheral blood. The receptors stem from a man in his sixties or seventies with acute or convalescent COVID-19. Each CDR3 is given with its conserved first and last residue. D genes are given only for firm matches. Some rows mark clone size as missing; the rest say once, few, many or name a class of expanded clone.

v_gene	j_gene	abundance	d_gene	CDR3aa	CDR3nt
TRBV29-1	TRBJ1-3	NA	NA	CSVERRGTIYF	TGCAGCGTTGAACGGCGGGGCACCATATATTTT
TRBV11-2	TRBJ2-5	NA	TRBD2	CASSYTSGRETQYF	TGTGCCAGCAGTTATACTAGCGGGAGAGAGACCCAGTACTTC
TRBV5-4	TRBJ1-4	NA	TRBD1	CASSLGGTVNEKLFF	TGTGCCAGCAGCTTGGGCGGGACAGTTAATGAAAAACTGTTTTTT
TRBV9	TRBJ2-5	NA	TRBD1	CASSVGRGSRGLEETQYF	TGTGCCAGCAGCGTAGGAAGAGGGTCCAGGGGGCTGGAGGAGACCCAGTACTTC
TRBV7-9	TRBJ2-2	few	NA	CASSLTSRRSSGELFF	TGTGCCAGCAGCCTCACTAGTAGGAGGTCCTCCGGGGAGCTGTTTTTT
TRBV5-4	TRBJ2-1	NA	TRBD2	CASSLLGGGEQFF	TGTGCCAGCAGCTTGCTCGGCGGGGGGGAGCAGTTCTTC
TRBV5-1	TRBJ2-3	NA	TRBD2	CASSGGRLAEFSTDTQYF	TGCGCCAGCAGCGGGGGAAGACTAGCGGAGTTTAGCACAGATACGCAGTATTTT
TRBV5-6	TRBJ2-2	NA	NA	CASSFVRDYTGELFF	TGTGCCAGCAGCTTTGTCAGGGACTACACCGGGGAGCTGTTTTTT
TRBV4-1	TRBJ2-7	NA	NA	CASSPETRDWRGYEQYF	TGCGCCAGCAGCCCCGAAACGCGCGACTGGAGGGGCTACGAGCAGTACTTC
TRBV12-3/TRBV12-4	TRBJ2-3	NA	NA	CASSLADTQYF	TGTGCCAGCAGCCTAGCAGATACGCAGTATTTT
TRBV5-6	TRBJ2-7	few	TRBD2	CASSLELARTYEQYF	TGTGCCAGCAGCTTGGAACTAGCGAGAACCTACGAGCAGTACTTC
TRBV15	TRBJ2-6	NA	TRBD1	CATSRYTGGSGANVLTF	TGTGCCACCAGCAGATATACAGGGGGCTCTGGGGCCAACGTCCTGACTTTC
TRBV11-2	TRBJ2-1	NA	TRBD2	CASSSPMRAGGSSYNEQFF	TGTGCCAGCAGCTCCCCCATGAGGGCGGGAGGAAGCTCCTACAATGAGCAGTTCTTC
TRBV19	TRBJ2-2	NA	NA	CASSIAGVVNTGELFF	TGTGCCAGTAGTATAGCGGGGGTTGTGAACACCGGGGAGCTGTTTTTT
TRBV6-5	TRBJ2-3	NA	TRBD1	CASSNRDRGYDTQYF	TGTGCCAGCAGTAACCGGGACAGGGGATACGATACGCAGTATTTT
TRBV29-1	TRBJ1-5	NA	NA	CSVQGSGSNQPQHF	TGCAGCGTCCAGGGGAGTGGTAGCAATCAGCCCCAGCATTTT
TRBV5-8	TRBJ1-2	few	TRBD1	CASSLGQGEANYGYTF	TGTGCCAGCAGCTTGGGACAGGGGGAGGCTAACTATGGCTACACCTTC
TRBV4-1	TRBJ2-7	NA	TRBD2	CASSTSSGPYEQYF	TGCGCCAGCAGCACATCTAGCGGACCCTACGAGCAGTACTTC
TRBV5-1	TRBJ2-1	NA	TRBD2	CASSGGLAGPYNEQFF	TGCGCCAGCAGCGGGGGACTAGCGGGCCCCTACAATGAGCAGTTCTTC
TRBV27	TRBJ2-1	NA	TRBD1	CASSLSPGQGRDNEQFF	TGTGCCAGCAGTTTATCCCCGGGACAGGGTCGGGACAATGAGCAGTTCTTC